Following are 15 T cell receptor beta chains from one sample sequenced in a study of PD-L1 blockade in urothelial cancer. Profiling relied on immunoSEQ multiplex PCR, and the TCRdb table lists in-frame clones only, not all of them. The sample has 100,000 or so clones, roughly nine tenths seen once. The sequencing used PBMCs, collected around atezolizumab (anti-PD-L1) treatment. The receptors stem from an elderly woman with urothelial cancer.

This clone showed up just once. The chain carries TRBV4-1 and TRBJ2-3, with a weak D call TRBD2 (5 bases). This CDR3 region has 15 residues. Trimming shortened V by 2 bases and J by 3 bases, and 12 bases separated the two germline ends. CDR1 and CDR2 from the germline V gene are MGHRA and YSYEKL. The CDR3 region has the DNA TGCGCCAGCAGCCAACCGGACTTAGTGACAGATACGCAGTATTTT. This encodes CASSQPDLVTDTQYF.

J is TRBJ2-1 and V is TRBV9; 11 bases map to TRBD2. The CDR3 covers 16 residues. Germline assignment: CDR1 SGDLS and CDR2 YYNGEE. The ends lost 0 bases at V and 5 bases at J; junction bases unmatched: 4. The CDR3 reads CASSVAKLAGDNEQFF. Written as DNA, the CDR3 is TGTGCCAGCAGCGTAGCAAAACTAGCGGGGGACAATGAGCAGTTCTTC.

J is TRBJ1-5 and V is TRBV30; no firm D call. Germline lookup yields CDR1 GTSNPN and CDR2 SVGIG (reference sequence). Trimming took off 1 base at V and 12 bases at J, with 16 bases between the two ends. The CDR3 contains 13 residues. In DNA, the CDR3 is TGTGCCTGGAGTGACGGGCCACCGGGAAGCCAGCATTTT. This sequence encodes CAWSDGPPGSQHF.

The chain is built from TRBV11-1 and TRBJ2-2; D possibly corresponds to TRBD2 (6 bases). The CDR3 is 14 amino acids. The V gene's germline CDR1 is SGHAT and CDR2 FQDESV (reference sequence). The V and J ends lost 4 bases and 5 bases respectively, with 11 bases between them. This chain's CDR3 is CASSSTSRTGELFF. Here the CDR3 DNA reads TGTGCCAGCAGCTCAACTAGCAGGACCGGGGAGCTGTTTTTT.

The chain links TRBV5-1 to TRBJ2-7; TRBD1 matches at 8 bases. Germline V gene data show CDR1 as SGHRS and CDR2 as YFSETQ. Trimming at V came to 4 bases and at J to 6 bases, leaving 3 bases not matched to a gene. CDR3 length equals 12 residues. The CDR3 region has the DNA TGCGCCAGCAGCCGGACAGGGTTCGAGCAGTACTTC. As protein: CASSRTGFEQYF. The full variable domain, in which reference TRBV5-1 and TRBJ2-7 provide the parts outside the CDR3, is KAGVTQTPRYLIKTRGQQVTLSCSPISGHRSVSWYQQTPGQGLQFLFEYFSETQRNKGNFPGRFSGRQFSNSRSEMNVSTLELGDSALYLCASSRTGFEQYFGPGTRLTVT.

J is TRBJ1-2 and V is TRBV19; no reliable D call. This CDR3 has 17 residues. From germline, CDR1 is LNHDA and CDR2 SQIVND (reference sequence). V lost 3 bases and J lost 4, with 21 bases in between. The CDR3 DNA follows: TGTGCCAGTAGTATCCCCCCACGACGGGGTTTCAGCTATGGCTACACCTTC. Protein: CASSIPPRRGFSYGYTF.

This clone has only one observation. The rearrangement uses TRBV7-3 and TRBJ2-1; no reliable D call. Trimming stripped 3 bases from V and 2 bases from J, with 8 bases between. Germline V gene data show CDR1 as SGHTA and CDR2 as FQGTGA. The CDR3 is 14 residues long. The CDR3: CASSFRVTYNEQFF. CDR3 coding DNA: TGTGCCAGCAGCTTCCGGGTTACCTACAATGAGCAGTTCTTC.

This chain uses TRBV6-1 with TRBJ1-5; 10 bases are shared with TRBD1. The CDR3 loop spans 16 amino acids. CDR1 and CDR2 from the germline V gene are MNHNS and SASEGT. V was pared by 4 bases and J by 6 bases, with 9 bases of the junction left unmatched. CDR3 region: CASSASTGGLIQPQHF. The CDR3, as DNA: TGTGCCAGCAGTGCTTCGACAGGGGGCCTTATTCAGCCCCAGCATTTT.

The chain recombines TRBV6-1 with TRBJ2-1, with TRBD1 matching over 10 bases. The J segment lost 8 bases and the V segment lost 6 bases, leaving 10 bases of the junction unmatched. In germline, CDR1 is MNHNS, CDR2 SASEGT. The CDR3 contains 15 residues. The CDR3: CASRAGTGVVDEQFF. Here the CDR3 DNA reads TGTGCCAGCAGGGCTGGGACAGGGGTGGTGGATGAGCAGTTCTTC.

This rearrangement joins TRBV11-2 to TRBJ2-3; 7 nucleotides match TRBD2. Germline V lookup: CDR1 SGHAT, CDR2 FQNNGV. CDR3 length: 17 amino acids. V was clipped by 5 bases and J by 2 bases; unmatched bases: 13. CDR3 sequence reads: CASSPRPVLADTDTQYF. The CDR3 DNA reads as TGTGCCAGCAGCCCCCGACCGGTCCTAGCGGACACAGATACGCAGTATTTT.

This clone was seen a handful of times. Distinct nucleotide sequences in the sample also encode this CDR3. The chain recombines TRBV19 with TRBJ1-1; 10 bases align to TRBD1. V shed 6 bases and J 5 bases; nucleotides not matched to a gene: 6. This CDR3 has 14 amino acids. Germline assignment: CDR1 LNHDA and CDR2 SQIVND (reference sequence). CDR3 in amino acids: CASSPTGGGTEAFF. For the CDR3, the DNA is TGTGCCAGTAGCCCGACAGGGGGCGGGACTGAAGCTTTCTTT.

The chain couples TRBV5-1 to TRBJ2-7; 10 bases are shared with TRBD2. Per the germline V gene, CDR1 is SGHRS and CDR2 is YFSETQ. V lost 6 bases and J lost 7; bases outside the gene matches: 13. The CDR3 runs 15 residues. In DNA form, the CDR3 reads TGCGCCAGCAAAAATTCAGCGGGAGGGCCTGGGGAGCAGTACTTC. Amino acids: CASKNSAGGPGEQYF.

The genes are TRBV29-1 and TRBJ1-2, with TRBD1 as a possible D gene (5 bases). This CDR3 has 12 residues. Trimming cost V 6 bases and J 6 bases, with 14 bases left between them. CDR1 and CDR2 from the germline V gene are SQVTM and ANQGSEA. CDR3 nucleotides: TGCAGCGTGGCCCAACAGGCGAATGGCTACACCTTC. Translated, it gives CSVAQQANGYTF.

The V and J genes are TRBV28 and TRBJ1-1, with 7 bases aligning to TRBD1. Germline trimming cut 6 bases from V and 0 bases from J; bases unmatched to any gene: 4. CDR1 and CDR2 (germline): MDHEN, SYDVKM. This CDR3 has 14 residues. CDR3 in DNA: TGTGCCAGCAGGGCCGGGACAGTGAACACTGAAGCTTTCTTT. Translated, it gives CASRAGTVNTEAFF.

This chain connects TRBV5-1 to TRBJ2-5, with 8 bases that match TRBD2. With V trimmed by 4 bases and J by 5 bases, 10 bases remained unmatched. The CDR3 is 15 residues long. Germline V gene data show CDR1 as SGHRS and CDR2 as YFSETQ. The CDR3 reads CASSPLAARTETQYF. CDR3 DNA sequence: TGCGCCAGCAGCCCACTAGCGGCCCGGACGGAGACCCAGTACTTC.